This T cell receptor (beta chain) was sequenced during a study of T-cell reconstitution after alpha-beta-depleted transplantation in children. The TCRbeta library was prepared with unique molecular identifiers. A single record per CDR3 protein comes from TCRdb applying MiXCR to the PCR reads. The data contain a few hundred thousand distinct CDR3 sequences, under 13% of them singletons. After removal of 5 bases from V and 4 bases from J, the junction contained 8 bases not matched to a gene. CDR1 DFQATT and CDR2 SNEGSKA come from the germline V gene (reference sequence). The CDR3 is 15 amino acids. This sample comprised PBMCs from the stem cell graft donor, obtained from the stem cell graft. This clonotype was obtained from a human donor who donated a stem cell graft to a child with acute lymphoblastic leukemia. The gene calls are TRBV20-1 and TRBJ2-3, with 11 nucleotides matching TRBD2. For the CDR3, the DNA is TGCAGTGCTCCTATGACTAGCGGGACCCCAGATACGCAGTATTTT. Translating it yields CSAPMTSGTPDTQYF.